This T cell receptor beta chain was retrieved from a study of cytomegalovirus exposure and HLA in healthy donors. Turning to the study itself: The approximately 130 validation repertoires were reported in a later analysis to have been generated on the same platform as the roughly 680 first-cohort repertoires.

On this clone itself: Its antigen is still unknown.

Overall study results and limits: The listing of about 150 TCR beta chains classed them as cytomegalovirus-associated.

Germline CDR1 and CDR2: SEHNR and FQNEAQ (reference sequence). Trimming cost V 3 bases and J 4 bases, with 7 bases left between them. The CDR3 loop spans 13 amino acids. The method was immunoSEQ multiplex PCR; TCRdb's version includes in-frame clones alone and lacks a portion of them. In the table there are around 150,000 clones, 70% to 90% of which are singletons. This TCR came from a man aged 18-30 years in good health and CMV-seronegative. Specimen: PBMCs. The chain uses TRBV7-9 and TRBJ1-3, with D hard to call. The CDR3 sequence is CASSLAGGNTIYF. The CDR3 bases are TGTGCCAGCAGCTTGGCAGGAGGAAACACCATATATTTT.